This T cell receptor beta chain emerged from a study of blood T cell repertoires in COVID-19. The CDR3 contains 16 residues. J gave up 4 bases and V 3 bases, and 6 bases lay outside the gene matches. Germline V lookup: CDR1 SGHTA, CDR2 FQGNSA. TCRdb's copy holds only in-frame clones and misses some; the assay was immunoSEQ multiplex PCR. In the table there are around 200,000 clones, 87% of which are singletons. V is TRBV7-2 and J is TRBJ2-3; 11 bases agree with TRBD2. The sequence derives from a man younger than 35 with acute COVID-19. Sequencing used PBMCs or T cells enriched from blood (not recorded which). CDR3 sequence: CASSFPTSGSSDTQYF. As DNA, the CDR3 is TGTGCCAGCAGCTTCCCTACTAGCGGGAGCTCAGATACGCAGTATTTT.